The 28 T cell receptor beta chains below were found in one sample sequenced in a study of T cell changes during pregnancy in multiple sclerosis. TCRdb's copy holds only in-frame clones and misses some; the assay was immunoSEQ multiplex PCR. Of around 120,000 clones listed, about nine tenths are singletons. The sequencing used peripheral blood, collected after pregnancy. The receptors derive from a female donor with multiple sclerosis, enrolled in a pregnancy study.

The chain has TRBV4-1 and TRBJ1-1; D call uncertain. This CDR3 is 14 amino acids long. The V end was cut by 6 bases, the J end by 5 bases, with 16 bases between. Germline V gives CDR1 MGHRA, CDR2 YSYEKL. The CDR3 bases are TGCGCCAGCAGGACCGAGGGATTGGGGACTGAAGCTTTCTTT. This sequence encodes CASRTEGLGTEAFF.

The chain couples TRBV6-1 to TRBJ1-1, with 8 bases matching TRBD1. The CDR3 is 14 residues long. V gave up 9 bases and J gave up 0 bases; unmatched junction bases: 6. Germline assignment: CDR1 MNHNS and CDR2 SASEGT. The CDR3 loop is CASASGGLNTEAFF. In DNA, the CDR3 is TGTGCCAGTGCTTCAGGGGGCCTGAACACTGAAGCTTTCTTT.

The table lists this clone with a few counts. The chain is built from TRBV6-1 and TRBJ2-7, with 7 nucleotides matching TRBD1. V lost 3 bases and J lost 2; bases outside the gene matches: 7. Germline CDR1 MNHNS, CDR2 SASEGT. The CDR3 runs to 15 residues. CDR3 protein: CASSEFGTEAYEQYF. In DNA form, the CDR3 reads TGTGCCAGCAGTGAGTTTGGGACAGAGGCCTACGAGCAGTACTTC.

The chain combines TRBV5-1 with TRBJ2-4; 12 bases line up with TRBD2. After removal of 4 bases from V and 6 bases from J, the junction contained 5 bases not matched to a gene. Germline CDR1 SGHRS, CDR2 YFSETQ. CDR3 length: 15 amino acids. DNA of the CDR3: TGCGCCAGCAGCCCTAGCGGGGGGGAGCCAAACATTCAGTACTTC. This gives the protein CASSPSGGEPNIQYF. Looking up the rest from reference TRBV5-1 and TRBJ2-4 gives the full variable domain: KAGVTQTPRYLIKTRGQQVTLSCSPISGHRSVSWYQQTPGQGLQFLFEYFSETQRNKGNFPGRFSGRQFSNSRSEMNVSTLELGDSALYLCASSPSGGEPNIQYFGAGTRLSVL.

This clone was seen a single time. V is TRBV6-1 and J is TRBJ2-1; 8 nucleotides match TRBD2. The CDR3 has 15 amino acids. V dropped 8 bases and J dropped 3; count of bases not matched to a gene: 9. Per germline, CDR1 MNHNS and CDR2 SASEGT. CDR3 region: CASRVRGGHYNEQFF. The CDR3 DNA reads TGTGCCAGCCGGGTACGGGGGGGTCACTACAATGAGCAGTTCTTC.

V and J are TRBV6-1 and TRBJ2-7, with TRBD2 as a possible D gene (5 bases). CDR3 length equals 14 residues. V was cut by 6 bases and J by 7 bases, with 19 bases left in between. Per the germline V gene, CDR1 is MNHNS and CDR2 is SASEGT. CDR3 loop: CASRTPGVTREQYF. The CDR3 nucleotides are TGTGCCAGCAGGACCCCCGGGGTCACGAGGGAGCAGTACTTC.

The chain uses TRBV15 and TRBJ1-2; 8 nucleotides match TRBD1. The germline V gene encodes CDR1 LNHNV and CDR2 YYDKDF (reference sequence). This CDR3 region has 16 residues. With V trimmed by 0 bases and J by 7 bases, 10 bases remained unmatched. The CDR3 nucleotides read TGTGCCACCAGCAGAGAGGGGGCCAGGACAGGGTTTGGCTACACCTTC. It is translated as CATSREGARTGFGYTF.

As for this clone: At one boundary the junction diverges from the germline segment, which might be a read error. The chain uses TRBV5-5 and TRBJ1-2, with 8 bases fitting TRBD1. Germline CDR1 reads SGHKS; CDR2 reads YYEKEE (reference sequence). CDR3 length: 18 residues. The DNA of the CDR3 is TGTGCCAGCAGCTTGGCCCCCGGGAACGTTGGGGACAGGCCGCTTCTATTGTTC. Translated: CASSLAPGNVGDRPLLLF.

This clone has just a few counts. The chain is built from TRBV7-9 and TRBJ2-7, with 7 bases aligning to TRBD2. The V segment lost 10 bases and the J segment 3 bases; nucleotides outside the gene matches: 9. The CDR3 has 13 amino acids. CDR1 and CDR2 from the germline V gene are SEHNR and FQNEAQ (reference sequence). The CDR3 bases are TGTGCCACCCACGGGCTAGCGGACTACGAGCAGTACTTC. Its translation is CATHGLADYEQYF. Variable domain in full (rest from reference TRBV7-9 and TRBJ2-7): DTGVSQNPRHKITKRGQNVTFRCDPISEHNRLYWYRQTLGQGPEFLTYFQNEAQLEKSRLLSDRFSAERPKGSFSTLEIQRTEQGDSAMYLCATHGLADYEQYFGPGTRLTVT.

This sequence joins TRBV30 and TRBJ1-1, with D perhaps matching TRBD1 (5 bases). Germline-derived CDR1 and CDR2 are GTSNPN and SVGIG (reference sequence). V dropped 3 bases and J dropped 5 bases, with 13 bases sitting between them. CDR3 length: 13 residues. The chain's CDR3 is CAWSVGGLTEAFF. CDR3 DNA: TGTGCCTGGAGCGTGGGGGGATTGACTGAAGCTTTCTTT. The full variable domain, rest sourced from reference TRBV30 and TRBJ1-1, is SQTIHQWPATLVQPVGSPLSLECTVEGTSNPNLYWYRQAAGRGLQLLFYSVGIGQISSEVPQNLSASRPQDRQFILSSKKLLLSDSGFYLCAWSVGGLTEAFFGQGTRLTVV.

V gene TRBV5-1 combines with J gene TRBJ2-7; D is possibly TRBD1 (5 bases). The V gene's germline CDR1 is SGHRS and CDR2 YFSETQ. There are 12 residues in the CDR3. V lost 1 base to trimming and J lost 7 bases, with 9 bases between them. The DNA for the CDR3 is TGCGCCAGCAGCTTGCTGGGGCAAGAGCAGTACTTC. It codes for CASSLLGQEQYF.

The rearrangement joins TRBV5-1 to TRBJ1-6; D perhaps matches TRBD1 (5 bases). The germline gives CDR1 SGHRS, CDR2 YFSETQ. CDR3 size: 14 residues. Trimming removed 2 bases from V and 8 bases from J, with 11 bases in between. The CDR3 bases are TGCGCCAGCAGCTTTACGGGGGTGGATTCACCCCTCCACTTT. The encoded protein is CASSFTGVDSPLHF.

The chain links TRBV9 to TRBJ2-1, with a tentative D call TRBD2 (7 bases). V lost 0 bases to trimming and J lost 9 bases, with 13 bases between them. The CDR3 length is 14 residues. Germline CDR1 is SGDLS and CDR2 is YYNGEE. Here the CDR3 reads CASSVGIGGGEQFF. The DNA for the CDR3 is TGTGCCAGCAGCGTAGGAATAGGGGGGGGTGAGCAGTTCTTC.

Written as DNA, the CDR3 is TGTGCCAGCTCACCAGGGACCGGGACAAATGGCTACACCTTC. Protein sequence: CASSPGTGTNGYTF. This rearrangement joins TRBV18 to TRBJ1-2; D is perhaps TRBD1 (6 bases). The CDR3 spans 14 residues. Germline values: CDR1 KGHSH, CDR2 LQKENI. V lost 2 bases and J 6 bases, leaving 13 bases between the germline ends.

V gene TRBV30 combines with J gene TRBJ1-1; D remains unclear. The CDR3 has 14 residues. In germline, CDR1 is GTSNPN, CDR2 SVGIG (reference sequence). V was shortened by 0 bases and J by 3 bases, with 11 bases between the two germline ends. The CDR3 region is CAWSVRREDTEAFF. In DNA form, the CDR3 reads TGTGCCTGGAGTGTACGGCGGGAGGACACTGAAGCTTTCTTT.

This clone has more than one count but fewer than ten. The chain is built from TRBV30 and TRBJ1-4; D is unresolved. The CDR3 length is 15 residues. Trimming cost V 1 base and J 0 bases, with 9 bases left between them. The germline gives CDR1 GTSNPN, CDR2 SVGIG (reference sequence). The CDR3: CAWSGHSATNEKLFF. In nucleotides, the CDR3 is TGTGCCTGGAGTGGCCATAGTGCAACTAATGAAAAACTGTTTTTT. Filled out from reference TRBV30 and TRBJ1-4, the complete variable domain reads SQTIHQWPATLVQPVGSPLSLECTVEGTSNPNLYWYRQAAGRGLQLLFYSVGIGQISSEVPQNLSASRPQDRQFILSSKKLLLSDSGFYLCAWSGHSATNEKLFFGSGTQLSVL.

On this clone: Relative to the germline gene, one junction end is altered; a read error may explain this. The CDR3 is CASREVLSGNTIYF. The CDR3 DNA reads TGTGCCAGCAGGGAAGTACTCTCTGGAAACACCATATATTTT. The chain carries TRBV6-1 and TRBJ1-3; D ambiguous. This CDR3 has 14 amino acids. CDR1 and CDR2 from the germline V gene are MNHNS and SASEGT.

The rearrangement joins TRBV6-5 to TRBJ1-3, with D perhaps TRBD1 (5 bases). The germline V gene has CDR1 MNHEY and CDR2 SVGAGI. The CDR3 length is 15 residues. V was clipped by 6 bases and J by 2 bases, with 14 bases between them. Here the CDR3 DNA reads TGTGCCAGCAGGTCCGACCGGGGGGCTGGAAACACCATATATTTT. Translation: CASRSDRGAGNTIYF.

The chain has TRBV19 and TRBJ1-6, with D perhaps matching TRBD1 (5 bases). The CDR3 consists of 16 residues. V dropped 6 bases and J dropped 9 bases, with 21 bases sitting between them. The germline V gene has CDR1 LNHDA and CDR2 SQIVND (reference sequence). The DNA for the CDR3 is TGTGCCAGTAGGCCCACTACATCCGGAGGGGCTTCACCCCTCCACTTT. It yields the protein CASRPTTSGGASPLHF.

J is TRBJ2-2 and V is TRBV7-6; D may be TRBD1 (6 bases). The germline V gene encodes CDR1 SGHVS and CDR2 FNYEAQ. V shed 4 bases and J shed 0 bases, with 15 bases lying between them. This CDR3 region has 17 residues. The CDR3 spells CASSYPSGVTNTGELFF. The CDR3 DNA reads TGTGCCAGCAGCTACCCTTCAGGGGTAACGAACACCGGGGAGCTGTTTTTT.

CDR3 sequence: CASGSDTGGAGANVLTF. The CDR3 bases are TGCGCCAGCGGATCCGACACAGGGGGGGCTGGGGCCAACGTCCTGACTTTC. This sequence joins TRBV5-1 and TRBJ2-6; TRBD1 is a possible D gene (8 bases). The CDR3 is 17 residues long. Per germline, CDR1 SGHRS and CDR2 YFSETQ. The V end lost 7 bases, the J end lost 2 bases, and 19 bases lay between the germline ends.

The V and J genes are TRBV13 and TRBJ2-3, with D perhaps matching TRBD1 (5 bases). In germline, CDR1 is PRHDT, CDR2 FYEKMQ (reference sequence). The CDR3 covers 16 residues. Trimming took 4 bases from V and 6 from J, leaving 20 bases between them. The DNA of the CDR3 is TGTGCCAGCAGCTCCAGGACACACGTAGAGTGGGATACGCAGTATTTT. Its translation: CASSSRTHVEWDTQYF. The full variable domain, completed using reference TRBV13 and TRBJ2-3, is AAGVIQSPRHLIKEKRETATLKCYPIPRHDTVYWYQQGPGQDPQFLISFYEKMQSDKGSIPDRFSAQQFSDYHSELNMSSLELGDSALYFCASSSRTHVEWDTQYFGPGTRLTVL.

This clone has just one count. V usage is TRBV5-6 and J usage is TRBJ2-2; D call uncertain. With 2 bases removed from V and 0 bases from J, the gap between germline ends came to 8 bases. The CDR3 runs to 15 residues. The germline gives CDR1 SGHDT, CDR2 YYEEEE. In DNA, the CDR3 is TGTGCCAGCAGCTTAGGCAGCGCGAACACCGGGGAGCTGTTTTTT. Amino acid sequence: CASSLGSANTGELFF.

The V and J genes are TRBV2 and TRBJ1-1; 10 nucleotides line up with TRBD1. The CDR3 consists of 16 residues. Losses at the gene ends were 5 bases for V and 3 bases for J; bases not matched to a gene: 9. CDR1 SNHLY and CDR2 FYNNEI come from the germline V gene. CDR3: CASSPVTGGEDTEAFF. The CDR3 coding sequence is TGTGCCAGCAGTCCGGTGACAGGGGGCGAGGACACTGAAGCTTTCTTT.

This clone was detected a few times. The chain links TRBV6-6 to TRBJ2-3; D is uncertain. The CDR3 is 12 residues long. The germline gives CDR1 MNHNY, CDR2 SVGAGI (reference sequence). V was clipped by 5 bases and J by 6 bases, with 9 bases between them. Here the CDR3 DNA reads TGTGCCAGCAGTACTGGTTTGGATACGCAGTATTTT. Translated, it gives CASSTGLDTQYF.

The chain recombines TRBV13 with TRBJ2-5; 9 bases are shared with TRBD1. V shed 6 bases and J 5 bases; nucleotides not matched to a gene: 10. The CDR3 is 15 amino acids. Germline CDR1 is PRHDT and CDR2 is FYEKMQ (reference sequence). The CDR3, as DNA: TGTGCCAGCAGTTTGGGACAGGGAGTGGAGGAGACCCAGTACTTC. It yields the protein CASSLGQGVEETQYF.

The chain carries TRBV14 and TRBJ1-2, with 9 bases fitting TRBD1. V dropped 4 bases and J dropped 4; count of bases not matched to a gene: 7. CDR1 SGHDN and CDR2 FVKESK come from the germline V gene. The CDR3 length is 15 residues. The CDR3 DNA follows: TGTGCCAGCAGCCTAAGGACAGGGGACTTCTATGGCTACACCTTC. This codes for CASSLRTGDFYGYTF.

This sequence joins TRBV27 and TRBJ1-2; D is perhaps TRBD1 (5 bases). CDR3 length equals 13 residues. V dropped 7 bases and J dropped 5 bases, with 14 bases sitting between them. Germline V CDR1 and CDR2: MNHEY, SMNVEV (reference sequence). The CDR3 region has the DNA TGTGCCAGCACCCCTGCGGGGGGGTATGGCTACACCTTC. Amino acid sequence: CASTPAGGYGYTF.